The 8 T cell receptor beta chains reported below all come from one sample, sequenced in a study of T cell repertoires in cytomegalovirus infection. Using its own MiXCR run on the reads, TCRdb lists one record per CDR3 protein. Here the sample spans 210,000 or so distinct CDR3 sequences, 5% to 8.5% being singletons. Sequencing was done on a sample of PBMCs. The source of these receptors is a human donor in good health (CMV status not recorded). Some clones in this sample may be carry-over from other donors' samples.

In its sample, this clonotype was seen many times. This chain links TRBV6-2 or TRBV6-3 with TRBJ1-2, with D perhaps matching TRBD1 (6 bases). The CDR3 loop spans 15 amino acids. The V end was cut by 0 bases, the J end by 6 bases, with 14 bases between. Germline V lookup: CDR1 MNHEY, CDR2 SVGEGT. The CDR3 DNA reads TGTGCCAGCAGTTACTCGAAAGGCAGGGGAGATGGCTACACCTTC. Its protein product is CASSYSKGRGDGYTF.

The J gene is TRBJ1-2, the V gene TRBV20-1; no clear D gene. The CDR3 is made up of 14 amino acids. The germline V and J ends were trimmed by 3 bases and 7 bases, with 18 bases remaining between them. Germline CDR1 is DFQATT and CDR2 is SNEGSKA (reference sequence). DNA for the CDR3: TGCAGTGCTAGGAGGGAGGCTTTTGCTAGTGGCTACACCTTC. Protein: CSARREAFASGYTF.

This clonotype was detected many times. The chain recombines TRBV12-3 or TRBV12-4 with TRBJ2-3; D is perhaps TRBD1 (6 bases). With 8 bases removed from V and 0 bases from J, the gap between germline ends came to 15 bases. The CDR3 is 15 amino acids. The CDR3, as DNA: TGTGCCAGCCTTCAACAGGGAAGGAGCACAGATACGCAGTATTTT. Protein sequence: CASLQQGRSTDTQYF.

This clonotype was detected ten times or more. V is TRBV4-3 and J is TRBJ1-6; D gene uncertain. CDR1 and CDR2 (germline): LGHNA, YSLEER. CDR3 length: 14 amino acids. With 0 bases removed from V and 6 bases from J, the gap between germline ends came to 6 bases. This chain's CDR3 is CASSQDIANSPLHF. CDR3 sequence (DNA): TGCGCCAGCAGCCAAGATATAGCTAATTCACCCCTCCACTTT.

This clonotype was picked up many times. This chain connects TRBV18 to TRBJ1-1; D ambiguous. This CDR3 spans 14 amino acids. Looked up from germline, CDR1 is KGHSH and CDR2 is LQKENI. V was clipped by 2 bases and J by 3 bases, with 10 bases between them. CDR3 sequence: CASSPTLGYTEAFF. In DNA, the CDR3 is TGTGCCAGCTCACCAACTTTGGGATACACTGAAGCTTTCTTT. Variable domain in full (rest from reference TRBV18 and TRBJ1-1): NAGVMQNPRHLVRRRGQEARLRCSPMKGHSHVYWYRQLPEEGLKFMVYLQKENIIDESGMPKERFSAEFPKEGPSILRIQQVVRGDSAAYFCASSPTLGYTEAFFGQGTRLTVV.

This clonotype occurred many times. The chain employs TRBV24-1 and TRBJ2-2; weak D call: TRBD1 (5 bases). The V and J ends lost 3 bases and 0 bases respectively, with 10 bases between them. This CDR3 is built from 16 residues. Germline CDR1 reads KGHDR; CDR2 reads SFDVKD. CDR3 in DNA: TGTGCCACCAGTGATATAGGGGCCGCGAACACCGGGGAGCTGTTTTTT. Its protein product is CATSDIGAANTGELFF.

There are many counts of this clonotype. This rearrangement joins TRBV7-2 to TRBJ1-1; 9 nucleotides match TRBD1. Germline lookup yields CDR1 SGHTA and CDR2 FQGNSA. With V trimmed by 5 bases and J by 5 bases, 18 bases remained unmatched. CDR3 size: 18 residues. The CDR3 reads CASSPRVGTGRGRTEAFF. The CDR3 DNA sequence: TGTGCCAGCAGCCCTAGGGTGGGGACAGGGCGGGGAAGGACTGAAGCTTTCTTT.

In its sample, this clonotype was seen many times. The chain has TRBV5-1 and TRBJ2-7, with 13 bases that match TRBD2. The CDR3 length is 15 residues. V lost 4 bases and J lost 3; bases outside the gene matches: 4. CDR1 and CDR2 (germline): SGHRS, YFSETQ. This chain's CDR3 is CASSQGLAGSYEQYF. In nucleotides, the CDR3 is TGCGCCAGCAGCCAGGGACTAGCGGGGAGCTACGAGCAGTACTTC.